The following is a T cell receptor (beta chain) sequence with its context. Its antigen remains unknown. The sample holds other DNA sequences that translate to the same CDR3. This specimen belongs to a study of human thymus T cells. Infants, healthy and Finnish, who were having corrective surgery for congenital heart defects served as donors. All available leukocytes, rather than a set cell count, yielded the blood DNA. The protocol was immunoSEQ multiplex PCR, while the TCRdb copy is restricted to in-frame clones and leaves out a portion. This sample has some 40,000 clones, with approximately 95% found just once. Germline-derived CDR1 and CDR2 are SGDLS and YYNGEE. V was shortened by 0 bases and J by 6 bases, with 2 bases between the two germline ends. The length of the CDR3 is 11 residues. Findings and caveats of the study: Thymic and blood repertoires appeared to display a bias in their usage of V and J genes.

The chain carries TRBV9 and TRBJ2-3; D call uncertain. This receptor was obtained from a boy less than two years old with a congenital heart defect but otherwise immunologically healthy. Input material: blood. CDR3 sequence: CASSVGDTQYF. The CDR3 nucleotides read TGTGCCAGCAGCGTAGGGGATACGCAGTATTTT.